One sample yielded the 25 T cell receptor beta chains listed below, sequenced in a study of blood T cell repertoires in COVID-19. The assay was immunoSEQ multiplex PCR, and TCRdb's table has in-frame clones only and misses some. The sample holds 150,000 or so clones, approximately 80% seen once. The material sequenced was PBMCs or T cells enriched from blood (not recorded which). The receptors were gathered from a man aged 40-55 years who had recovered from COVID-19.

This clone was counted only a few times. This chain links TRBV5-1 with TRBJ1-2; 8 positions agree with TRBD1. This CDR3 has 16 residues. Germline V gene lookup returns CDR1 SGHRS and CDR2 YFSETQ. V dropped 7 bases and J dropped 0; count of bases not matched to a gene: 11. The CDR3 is CASLPGQELANYGYTF. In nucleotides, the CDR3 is TGCGCCAGCCTTCCGGGACAGGAGTTAGCTAACTATGGCTACACCTTC.

For the CDR3, the DNA is TGTGCCAGCAGCAGTGGGGGGACAGGGGGCAGCAATCAGCCCCAGCATTTT. Encoded protein: CASSSGGTGGSNQPQHF. The chain couples TRBV28 to TRBJ1-5; 12 nucleotides agree with TRBD1. In germline, CDR1 is MDHEN, CDR2 SYDVKM. This CDR3 region has 17 residues. V shed 6 bases and J 1 base; nucleotides not matched to a gene: 7.

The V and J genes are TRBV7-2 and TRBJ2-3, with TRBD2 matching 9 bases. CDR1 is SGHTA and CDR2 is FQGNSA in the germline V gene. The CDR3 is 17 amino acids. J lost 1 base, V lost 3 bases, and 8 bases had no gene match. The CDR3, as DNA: TGTGCCAGCAGCTTGGATTCGGGCGGGGGGGGCACAGATACGCAGTATTTT. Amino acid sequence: CASSLDSGGGGTDTQYF.

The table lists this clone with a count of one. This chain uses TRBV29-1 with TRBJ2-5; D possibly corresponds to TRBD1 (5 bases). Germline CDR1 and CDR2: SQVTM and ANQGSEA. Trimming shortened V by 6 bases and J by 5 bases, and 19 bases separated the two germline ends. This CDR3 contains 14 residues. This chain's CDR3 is CSVLIPEAGETQYF. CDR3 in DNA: TGCAGCGTCTTAATCCCCGAAGCAGGGGAGACCCAGTACTTC. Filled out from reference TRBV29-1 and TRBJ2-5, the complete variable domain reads SAVISQKPSRDICQRGTSLTIQCQVDSQVTMMFWYRQQPGQSLTLIATANQGSEATYESGFVIDKFPISRPNLTFSTLTVSNMSPEDSSIYLCSVLIPEAGETQYFGPGTRLLVL.

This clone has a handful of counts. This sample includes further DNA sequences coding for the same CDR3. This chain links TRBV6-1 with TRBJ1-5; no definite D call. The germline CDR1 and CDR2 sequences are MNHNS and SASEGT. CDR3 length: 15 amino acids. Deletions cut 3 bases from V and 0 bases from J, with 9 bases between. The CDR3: CASSEPDYSNQPQHF. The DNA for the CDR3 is TGTGCCAGCAGTGAGCCGGACTATAGCAATCAGCCCCAGCATTTT.

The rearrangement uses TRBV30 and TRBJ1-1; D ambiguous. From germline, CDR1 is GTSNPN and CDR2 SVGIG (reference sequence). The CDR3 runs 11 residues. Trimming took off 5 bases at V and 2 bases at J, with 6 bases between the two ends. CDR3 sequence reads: CAWLYNTEAFF. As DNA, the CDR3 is TGTGCCTGGTTGTATAACACTGAAGCTTTCTTT. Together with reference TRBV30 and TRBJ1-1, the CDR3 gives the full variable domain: SQTIHQWPATLVQPVGSPLSLECTVEGTSNPNLYWYRQAAGRGLQLLFYSVGIGQISSEVPQNLSASRPQDRQFILSSKKLLLSDSGFYLCAWLYNTEAFFGQGTRLTVV.

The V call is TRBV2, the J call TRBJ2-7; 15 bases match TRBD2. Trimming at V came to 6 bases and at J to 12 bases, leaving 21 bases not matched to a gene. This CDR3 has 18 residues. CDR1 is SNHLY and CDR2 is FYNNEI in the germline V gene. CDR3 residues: CASRGHTFGLAGGPGLYV. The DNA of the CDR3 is TGTGCCAGCAGGGGACACACTTTCGGACTAGCGGGGGGGCCAGGTCTGTACGTC.

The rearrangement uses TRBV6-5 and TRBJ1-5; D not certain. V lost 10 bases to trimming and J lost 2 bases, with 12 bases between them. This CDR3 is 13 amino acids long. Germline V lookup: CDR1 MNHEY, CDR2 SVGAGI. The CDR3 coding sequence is TGTGCCACCCAAGACGGGGGCAATCAGCCCCAGCATTTT. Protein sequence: CATQDGGNQPQHF.

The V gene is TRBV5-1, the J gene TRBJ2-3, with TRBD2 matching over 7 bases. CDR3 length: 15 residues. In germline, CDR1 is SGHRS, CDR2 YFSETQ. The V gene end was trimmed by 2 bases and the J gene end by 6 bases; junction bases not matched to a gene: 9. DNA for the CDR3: TGCGCCAGCAGCTTAGCGGGGTCTCGTGGGGATACGCAGTATTTT. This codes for CASSLAGSRGDTQYF.

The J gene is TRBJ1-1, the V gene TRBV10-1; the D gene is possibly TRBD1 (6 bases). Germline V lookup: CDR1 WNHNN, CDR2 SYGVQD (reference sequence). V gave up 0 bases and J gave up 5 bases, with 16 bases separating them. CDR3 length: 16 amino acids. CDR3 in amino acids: CASSESFTGTRTEAFF. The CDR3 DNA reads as TGCGCCAGCAGTGAGTCTTTCACAGGGACCAGGACTGAAGCTTTCTTT.

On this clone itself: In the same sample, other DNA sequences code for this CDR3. The CDR3 is CASSARDRITGELFF. CDR3 sequence (DNA): TGTGCCAGCAGCGCGCGGGACAGAATCACCGGGGAGCTGTTTTTT. V gene TRBV9 combines with J gene TRBJ2-2; a possible D gene is TRBD1 (7 bases). The V and J ends lost 3 bases and 4 bases respectively, with 13 bases between them. Germline CDR1 and CDR2: SGDLS and YYNGEE. The CDR3 runs to 15 residues. Using reference TRBV9 and TRBJ2-2 for the parts outside the CDR3, the full variable domain is DSGVTQTPKHLITATGQRVTLRCSPRSGDLSVYWYQQSLDQGLQFLIQYYNGEERAKGNILERFSAQQFPDLHSELNLSSLELGDSALYFCASSARDRITGELFFGEGSRLTVL.

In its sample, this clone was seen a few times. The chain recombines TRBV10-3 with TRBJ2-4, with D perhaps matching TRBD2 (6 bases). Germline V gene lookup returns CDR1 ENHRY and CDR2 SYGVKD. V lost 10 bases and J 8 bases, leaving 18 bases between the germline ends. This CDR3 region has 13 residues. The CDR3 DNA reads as TGTGCCACTCGCGGGACCACTGGGGACATTCAGTACTTC. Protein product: CATRGTTGDIQYF.

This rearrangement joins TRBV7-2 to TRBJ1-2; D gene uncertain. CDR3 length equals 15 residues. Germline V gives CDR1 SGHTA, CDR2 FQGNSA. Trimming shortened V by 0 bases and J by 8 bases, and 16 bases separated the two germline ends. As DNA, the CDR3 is TGTGCCAGCAGCTTAGCCACAGCACCCCTTTCCGGCTACACCTTC. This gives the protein CASSLATAPLSGYTF.

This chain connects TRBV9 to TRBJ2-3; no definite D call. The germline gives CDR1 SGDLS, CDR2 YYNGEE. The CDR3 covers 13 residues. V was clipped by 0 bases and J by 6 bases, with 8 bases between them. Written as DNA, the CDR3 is TGTGCCAGCAGCGTAGTCAGATCCGATACGCAGTATTTT. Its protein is CASSVVRSDTQYF.

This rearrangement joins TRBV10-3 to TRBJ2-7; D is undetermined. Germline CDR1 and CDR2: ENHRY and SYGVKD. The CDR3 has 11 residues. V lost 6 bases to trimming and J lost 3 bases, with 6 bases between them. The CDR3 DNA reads TGTGCCATCAGGGCAAACTACGAGCAGTACTTC. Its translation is CAIRANYEQYF.

CDR3 region: CAWTGTGGRQETQYF. DNA for the CDR3: TGTGCCTGGACCGGGACAGGGGGAAGACAAGAGACCCAGTACTTC. This chain links TRBV30 with TRBJ2-5; 11 nucleotides line up with TRBD1. The germline CDR1 and CDR2 sequences are GTSNPN and SVGIG (reference sequence). This CDR3 is 15 amino acids long. The V gene end was trimmed by 4 bases and the J gene end by 2 bases; junction bases not matched to a gene: 6. The variable domain in full, with the rest retrieved from reference TRBV30 and TRBJ2-5, is SQTIHQWPATLVQPVGSPLSLECTVEGTSNPNLYWYRQAAGRGLQLLFYSVGIGQISSEVPQNLSASRPQDRQFILSSKKLLLSDSGFYLCAWTGTGGRQETQYFGPGTRLLVL.

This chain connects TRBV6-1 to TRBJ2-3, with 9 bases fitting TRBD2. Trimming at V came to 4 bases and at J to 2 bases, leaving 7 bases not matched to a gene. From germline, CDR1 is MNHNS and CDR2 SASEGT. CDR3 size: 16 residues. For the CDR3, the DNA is TGTGCCAGCAGTGGATCGGCGGGGGGGCCCACAGATACGCAGTATTTT. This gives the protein CASSGSAGGPTDTQYF.

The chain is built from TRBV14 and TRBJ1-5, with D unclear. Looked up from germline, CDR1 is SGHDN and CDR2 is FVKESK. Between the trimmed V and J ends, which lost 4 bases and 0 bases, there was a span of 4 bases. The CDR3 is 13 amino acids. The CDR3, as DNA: TGTGCCAGCAGCCTCAGTAGCAATCAGCCCCAGCATTTT. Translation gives CASSLSSNQPQHF.

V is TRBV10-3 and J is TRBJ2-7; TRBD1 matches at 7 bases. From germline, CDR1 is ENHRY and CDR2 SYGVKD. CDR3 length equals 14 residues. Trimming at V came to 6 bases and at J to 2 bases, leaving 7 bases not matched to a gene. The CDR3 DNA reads TGTGCCATCAGAGGACAGGCCCGGACCTACGAGCAGTACTTC. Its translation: CAIRGQARTYEQYF.

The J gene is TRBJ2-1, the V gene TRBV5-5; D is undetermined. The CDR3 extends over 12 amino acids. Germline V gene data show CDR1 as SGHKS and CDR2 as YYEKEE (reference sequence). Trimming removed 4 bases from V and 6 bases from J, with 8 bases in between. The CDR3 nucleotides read TGTGCCAGCAGCGATCTGGCCAATGAGCAGTTCTTC. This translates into CASSDLANEQFF.

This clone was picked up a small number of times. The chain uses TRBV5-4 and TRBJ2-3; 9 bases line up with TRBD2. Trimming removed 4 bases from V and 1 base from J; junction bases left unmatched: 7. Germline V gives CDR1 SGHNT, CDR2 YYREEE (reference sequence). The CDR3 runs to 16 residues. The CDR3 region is CASSPGLARRTDTQYF. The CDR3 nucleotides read TGTGCCAGCAGCCCGGGACTAGCTCGTCGCACAGATACGCAGTATTTT.

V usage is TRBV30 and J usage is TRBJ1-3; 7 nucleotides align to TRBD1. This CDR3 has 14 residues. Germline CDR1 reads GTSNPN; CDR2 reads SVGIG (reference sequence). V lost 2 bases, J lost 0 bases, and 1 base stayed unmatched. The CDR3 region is CAWSTGVSGNTIYF. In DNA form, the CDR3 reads TGTGCCTGGAGTACAGGGGTCTCTGGAAACACCATATATTTT.

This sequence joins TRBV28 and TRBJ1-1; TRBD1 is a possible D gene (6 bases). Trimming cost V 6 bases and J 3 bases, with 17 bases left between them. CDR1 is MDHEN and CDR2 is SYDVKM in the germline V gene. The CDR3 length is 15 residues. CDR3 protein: CASSPEHTGYTEAFF. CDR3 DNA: TGTGCCAGCAGCCCCGAGCACACAGGGTACACTGAAGCTTTCTTT.

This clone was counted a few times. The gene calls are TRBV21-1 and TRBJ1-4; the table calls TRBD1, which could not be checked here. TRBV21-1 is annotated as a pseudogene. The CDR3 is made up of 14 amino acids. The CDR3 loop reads CASSKAATNEKLFF. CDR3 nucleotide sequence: TGTGCCAGCAGCAAGGCCGCAACTAATGAAAAACTGTTTTTT.

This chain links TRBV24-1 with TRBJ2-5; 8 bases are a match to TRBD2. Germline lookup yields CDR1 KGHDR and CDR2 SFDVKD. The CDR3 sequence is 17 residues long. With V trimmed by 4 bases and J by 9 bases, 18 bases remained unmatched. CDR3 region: CATSDPTHARGAEAQYF. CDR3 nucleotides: TGTGCCACCAGTGACCCTACCCATGCGCGGGGGGCGGAGGCCCAGTACTTC.